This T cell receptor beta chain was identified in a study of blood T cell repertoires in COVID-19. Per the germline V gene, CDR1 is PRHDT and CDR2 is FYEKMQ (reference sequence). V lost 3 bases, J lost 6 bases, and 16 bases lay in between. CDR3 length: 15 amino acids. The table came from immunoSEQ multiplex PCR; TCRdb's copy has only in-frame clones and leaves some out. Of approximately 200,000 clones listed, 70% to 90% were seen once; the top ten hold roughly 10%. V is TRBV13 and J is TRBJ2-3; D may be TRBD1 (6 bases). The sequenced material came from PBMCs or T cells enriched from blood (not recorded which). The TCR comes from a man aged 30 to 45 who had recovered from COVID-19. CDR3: CASSLGSGAGDTQYF. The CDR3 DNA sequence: TGTGCCAGCAGCTTGGGGTCAGGGGCGGGCGATACGCAGTATTTT.